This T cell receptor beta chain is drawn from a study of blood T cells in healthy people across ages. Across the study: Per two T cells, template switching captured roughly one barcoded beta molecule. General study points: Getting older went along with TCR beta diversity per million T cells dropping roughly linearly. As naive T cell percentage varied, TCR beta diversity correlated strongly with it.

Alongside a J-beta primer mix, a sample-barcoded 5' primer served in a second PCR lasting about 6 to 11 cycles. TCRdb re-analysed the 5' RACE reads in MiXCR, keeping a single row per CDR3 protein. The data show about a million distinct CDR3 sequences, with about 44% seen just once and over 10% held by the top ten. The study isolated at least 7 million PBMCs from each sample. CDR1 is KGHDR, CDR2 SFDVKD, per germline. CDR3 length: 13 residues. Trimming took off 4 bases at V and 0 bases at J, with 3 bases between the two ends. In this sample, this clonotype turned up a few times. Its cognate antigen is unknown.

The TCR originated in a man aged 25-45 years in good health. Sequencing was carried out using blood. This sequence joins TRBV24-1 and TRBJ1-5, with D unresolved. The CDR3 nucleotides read TGTGCCACCAGTGACCATAGCAATCAGCCCCAGCATTTT. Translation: CATSDHSNQPQHF.